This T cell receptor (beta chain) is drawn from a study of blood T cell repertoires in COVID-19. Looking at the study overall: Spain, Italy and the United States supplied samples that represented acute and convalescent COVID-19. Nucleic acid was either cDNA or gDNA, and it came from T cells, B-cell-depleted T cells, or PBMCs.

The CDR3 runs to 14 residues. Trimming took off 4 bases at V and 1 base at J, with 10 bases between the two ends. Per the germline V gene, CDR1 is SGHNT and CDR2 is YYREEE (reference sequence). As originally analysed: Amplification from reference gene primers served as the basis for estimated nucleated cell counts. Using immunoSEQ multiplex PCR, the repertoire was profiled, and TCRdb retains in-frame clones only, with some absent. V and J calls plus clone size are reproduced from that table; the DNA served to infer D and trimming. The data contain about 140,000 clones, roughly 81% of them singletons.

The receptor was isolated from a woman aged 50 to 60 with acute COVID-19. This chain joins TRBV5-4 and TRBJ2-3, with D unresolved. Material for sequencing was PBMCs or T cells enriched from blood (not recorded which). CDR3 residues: CASSRDRGTDTQYF. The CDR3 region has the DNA TGTGCCAGCAGCCGCGATCGGGGCACAGATACGCAGTATTTT.